The TCR beta chain under discussion was sequenced for a study of T-cell reconstitution after alpha-beta-depleted transplantation in children (dated by TCRdb to the mid-2010s). The study in broad terms: The study quantitatively tracked T-cell immune reconstitution after TCRalphabeta/CD19-depleted allogeneic hematopoietic cell transplantation in children using TCR repertoire profiling. Results the study describes overall, beyond this receptor: The apparently early recovery of alphabetaT-cell counts about two months after transplant reportedly depended on only several hundred rapidly expanded clones that came from non-depleted graft cells. In some patients, high TCRbeta diversity at day 60 was attributed to recipient T cells and intrathymic progenitors that had survived conditioning. Hyperexpanded clone frequencies declined over subsequent months; after one year, T-cell counts and TCRbeta diversity were mostly attributed to newly produced T cells.

The treatment or condition label, as the study defines it: allogeneic hematopoietic cell transplantation with graft depleted of TCRalphabeta T cells and CD19 B cells. Transplant recipients were children who received TCRalphabeta/CD19-depleted allogeneic hematopoietic cell grafts. Cut back by 3 bases and 7 bases, the V and J ends lie 16 bases apart. From cysteine to valine, the CDR3 is 14 amino acids long. Just CDR3 DNA is preserved here, 42 bases in frame from base 1. The CDR1 and CDR2 encoded by the germline V gene are SNHLY and FYNNEI. The sample holds many counts of this clonotype. Its antigen remains unidentified. Base qualities are missing; no much larger clone stands one base away. The receptor library was made with PCR. Sequencing took place on an Illumina HiSeq 2500. TCR library preparation used molecular barcoding, with unique molecular identifiers applied to normalize quantification of the TCRbeta repertoire. TCRdb reanalyzed the raw reads on its own, using fastp at Q25 for trimming and MiXCR for clone calling, and kept in-frame beta chains. Rows with a matching CDR3 protein are joined into one entry that keeps the most common DNA and genes. For this sample there are around 72,000 distinct CDR3 sequences; roughly 5.2% appear just once. Jointly, the top ten make up 15% to 20% of the sample.

Sequences were derived from PBMCs, mostly from graft donor cells, sampled 180 days after TCRalphabeta/CD19-depleted stem cell transplant. The chain is assembled from TRBV2 and TRBJ2-7; a tentative D match to TRBD2 spans 6 bases. The TCR sequence derives from a boy younger than two who had a stem cell transplant for acute myeloid leukemia, so the T cells may come from the graft donor. The DNA sequence is given as TGTGCCAGCAGTGAGGCGGGGTCCCCGATAGAGCAGTACGTC. This is translated as CASSEAGSPIEQYV.